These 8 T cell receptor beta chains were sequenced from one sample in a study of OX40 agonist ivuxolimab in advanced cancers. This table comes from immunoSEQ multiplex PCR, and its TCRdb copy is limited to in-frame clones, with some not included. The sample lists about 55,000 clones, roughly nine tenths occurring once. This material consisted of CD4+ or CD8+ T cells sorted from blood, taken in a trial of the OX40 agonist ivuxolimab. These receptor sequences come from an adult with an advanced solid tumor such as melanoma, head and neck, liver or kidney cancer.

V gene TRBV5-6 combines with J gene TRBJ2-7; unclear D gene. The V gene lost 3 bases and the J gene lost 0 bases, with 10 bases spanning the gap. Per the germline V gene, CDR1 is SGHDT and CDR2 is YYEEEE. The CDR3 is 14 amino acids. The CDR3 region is CASSCWTPSYEQYV. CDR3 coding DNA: TGTGCCAGCAGCTGCTGGACCCCCTCCTACGAGCAGTACGTC.

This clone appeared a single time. The CDR3 here is CASSSPTPAGVPYNEQFF. The DNA of the CDR3 is TGTGCCAGCAGCTCACCAACTCCAGCGGGAGTGCCTTACAATGAGCAGTTCTTC. This chain links TRBV7-2 with TRBJ2-1, with 8 bases lining up with TRBD2. The CDR3 totals 18 residues. V lost 4 bases and J lost 4; bases outside the gene matches: 15. The germline V gene encodes CDR1 SGHTA and CDR2 FQGNSA. The variable domain in full, with the rest retrieved from reference TRBV7-2 and TRBJ2-1, is GAGVSQSPSNKVTEKGKDVELRCDPISGHTALYWYRQSLGQGLEFLIYFQGNSAPDKSGLPSDRFSAERTGGSVSTLTIQRTQQEDSAVYLCASSSPTPAGVPYNEQFFGPGTRLTVL.

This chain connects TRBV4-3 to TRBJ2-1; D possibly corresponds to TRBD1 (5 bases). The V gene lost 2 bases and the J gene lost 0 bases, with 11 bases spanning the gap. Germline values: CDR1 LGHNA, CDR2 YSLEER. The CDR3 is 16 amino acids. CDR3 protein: CASSQRRGPSYNEQFF. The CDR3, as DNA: TGCGCCAGCAGCCAACGTAGGGGCCCCTCCTACAATGAGCAGTTCTTC.

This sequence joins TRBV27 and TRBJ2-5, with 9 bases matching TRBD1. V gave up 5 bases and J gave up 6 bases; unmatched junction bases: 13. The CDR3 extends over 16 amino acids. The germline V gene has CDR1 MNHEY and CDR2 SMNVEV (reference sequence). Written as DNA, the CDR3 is TGTGCCAGCAGTCGGGGTCCGGGGACAGGGAAGAAGACCCAGTACTTC. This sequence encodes CASSRGPGTGKKTQYF.

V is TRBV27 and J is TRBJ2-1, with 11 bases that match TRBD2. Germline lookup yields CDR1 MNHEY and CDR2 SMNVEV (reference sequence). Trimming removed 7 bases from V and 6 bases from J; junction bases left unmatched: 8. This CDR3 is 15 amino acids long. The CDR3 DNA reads TGTGCCAGCACCGACGGGACTAGCGGCCGCAATGAGCAGTTCTTC. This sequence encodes CASTDGTSGRNEQFF.

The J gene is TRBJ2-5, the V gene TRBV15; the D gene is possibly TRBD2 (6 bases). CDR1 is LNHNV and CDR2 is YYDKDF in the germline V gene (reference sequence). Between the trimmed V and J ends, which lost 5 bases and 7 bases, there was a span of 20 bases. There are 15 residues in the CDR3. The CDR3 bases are TGTGCCACCAGCGCCCGGAGGGCCCCCTTGGGGACCCAGTACTTC. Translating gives CATSARRAPLGTQYF.

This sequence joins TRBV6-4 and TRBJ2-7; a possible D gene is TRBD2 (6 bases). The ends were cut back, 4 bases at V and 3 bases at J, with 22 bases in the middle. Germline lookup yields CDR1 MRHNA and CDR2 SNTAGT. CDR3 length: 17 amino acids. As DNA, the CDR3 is TGTGCCAGCAGTGCCTTTAGCGGATATACTTCCCGCTACGAGCAGTACTTC. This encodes CASSAFSGYTSRYEQYF.

The CDR3 is CASSQGQSSNQPQHF. The CDR3 DNA follows: TGTGCCAGCAGCCAGGGACAGTCTAGCAATCAGCCCCAGCATTTT. The chain combines TRBV5-8 with TRBJ1-5, with 7 bases aligning to TRBD1. In germline, CDR1 is SGHTS, CDR2 YDEGEE. There are 15 residues in the CDR3. Trimming at V came to 4 bases and at J to 0 bases, leaving 4 bases not matched to a gene.